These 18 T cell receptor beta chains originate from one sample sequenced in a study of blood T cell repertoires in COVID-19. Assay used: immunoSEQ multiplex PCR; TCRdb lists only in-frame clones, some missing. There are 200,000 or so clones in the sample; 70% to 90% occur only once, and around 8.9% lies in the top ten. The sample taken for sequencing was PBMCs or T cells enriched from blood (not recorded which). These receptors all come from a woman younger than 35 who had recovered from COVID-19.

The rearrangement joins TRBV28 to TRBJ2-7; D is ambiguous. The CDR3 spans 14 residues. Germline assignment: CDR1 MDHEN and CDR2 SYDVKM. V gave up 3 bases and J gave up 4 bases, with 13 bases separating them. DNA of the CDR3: TGTGCCAGCAGTTTTACTCGTGCTCTATACGAGCAGTACTTC. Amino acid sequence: CASSFTRALYEQYF.

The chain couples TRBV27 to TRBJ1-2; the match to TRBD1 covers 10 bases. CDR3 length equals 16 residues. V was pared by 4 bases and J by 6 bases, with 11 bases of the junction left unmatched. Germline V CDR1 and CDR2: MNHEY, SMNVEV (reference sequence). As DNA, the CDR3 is TGTGCCAGCAGTTCCTATTCGGGACAGGGGACAGATGGCTACACCTTC. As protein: CASSSYSGQGTDGYTF.

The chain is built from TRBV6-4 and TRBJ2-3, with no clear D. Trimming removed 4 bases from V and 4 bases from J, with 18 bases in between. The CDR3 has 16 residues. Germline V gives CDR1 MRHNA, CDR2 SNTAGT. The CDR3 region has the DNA TGTGCCAGCAGTGGGGTTCTAGGTGACTCTCCAGATACGCAGTATTTT. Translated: CASSGVLGDSPDTQYF.

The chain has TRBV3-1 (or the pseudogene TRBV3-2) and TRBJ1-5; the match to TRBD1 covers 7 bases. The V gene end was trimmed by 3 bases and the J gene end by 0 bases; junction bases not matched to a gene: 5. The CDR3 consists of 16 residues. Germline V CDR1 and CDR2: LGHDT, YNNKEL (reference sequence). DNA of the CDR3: TGTGCCAGCAGCCAGGGACAGTCTAATAGCAATCAGCCCCAGCATTTT. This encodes CASSQGQSNSNQPQHF.

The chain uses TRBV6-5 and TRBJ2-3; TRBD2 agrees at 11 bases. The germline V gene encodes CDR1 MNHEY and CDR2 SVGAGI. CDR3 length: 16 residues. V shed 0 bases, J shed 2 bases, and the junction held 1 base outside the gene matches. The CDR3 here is CASSYSTSGTTDTQYF. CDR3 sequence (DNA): TGTGCCAGCAGTTACTCGACTAGCGGGACCACAGATACGCAGTATTTT.

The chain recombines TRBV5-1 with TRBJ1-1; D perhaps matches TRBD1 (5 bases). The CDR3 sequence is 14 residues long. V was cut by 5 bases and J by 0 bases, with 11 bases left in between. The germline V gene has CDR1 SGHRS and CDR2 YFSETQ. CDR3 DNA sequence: TGCGCCAGCAGACTTACAGGCTTGAACACTGAAGCTTTCTTT. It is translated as CASRLTGLNTEAFF.

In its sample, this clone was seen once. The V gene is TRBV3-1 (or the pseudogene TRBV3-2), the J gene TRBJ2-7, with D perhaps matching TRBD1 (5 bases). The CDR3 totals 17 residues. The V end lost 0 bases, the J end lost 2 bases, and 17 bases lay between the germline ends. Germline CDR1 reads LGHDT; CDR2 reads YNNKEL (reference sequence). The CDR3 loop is CASSQERGTGDPYEQYF. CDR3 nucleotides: TGTGCCAGCAGCCAAGAAAGGGGTACAGGCGATCCCTACGAGCAGTACTTC.

The CDR3 loop is CASSLWGGGEKLFF. The CDR3 DNA is TGTGCCAGCAGTTTATGGGGGGGCGGTGAAAAACTGTTTTTT. This chain links TRBV27 with TRBJ1-4, with D perhaps matching TRBD1 (6 bases). With 1 base removed from V and 7 bases from J, the gap between germline ends came to 10 bases. The CDR3 length is 14 residues. Germline values: CDR1 MNHEY, CDR2 SMNVEV (reference sequence).

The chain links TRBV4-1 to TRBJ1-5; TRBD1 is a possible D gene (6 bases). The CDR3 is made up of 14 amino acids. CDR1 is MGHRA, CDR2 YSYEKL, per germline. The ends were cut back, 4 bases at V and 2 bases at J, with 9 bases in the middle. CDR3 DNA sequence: TGCGCCAGCAGCCCGGGACATGGCAATCAGCCCCAGCATTTT. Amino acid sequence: CASSPGHGNQPQHF.

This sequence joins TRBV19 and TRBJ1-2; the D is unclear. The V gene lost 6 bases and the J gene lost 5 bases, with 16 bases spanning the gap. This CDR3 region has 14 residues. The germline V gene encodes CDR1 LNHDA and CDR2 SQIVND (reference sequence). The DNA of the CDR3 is TGTGCCAGTAGACCAACAGCCGCCGGATATGGCTACACCTTC. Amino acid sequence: CASRPTAAGYGYTF.

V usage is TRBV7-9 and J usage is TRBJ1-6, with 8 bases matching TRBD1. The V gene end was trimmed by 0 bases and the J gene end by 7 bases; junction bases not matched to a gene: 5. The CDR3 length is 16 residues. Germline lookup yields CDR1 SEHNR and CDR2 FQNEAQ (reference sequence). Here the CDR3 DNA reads TGTGCCAGCAGCTTAGCCCAGACAGGGGTCAATTCACCCCTCCACTTT. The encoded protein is CASSLAQTGVNSPLHF.

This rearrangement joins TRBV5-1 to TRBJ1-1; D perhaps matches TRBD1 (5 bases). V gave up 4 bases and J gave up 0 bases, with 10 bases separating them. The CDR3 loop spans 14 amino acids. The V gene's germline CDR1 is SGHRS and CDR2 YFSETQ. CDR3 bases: TGCGCCAGCAGCCGAGGGGACTTGAACACTGAAGCTTTCTTT. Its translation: CASSRGDLNTEAFF.

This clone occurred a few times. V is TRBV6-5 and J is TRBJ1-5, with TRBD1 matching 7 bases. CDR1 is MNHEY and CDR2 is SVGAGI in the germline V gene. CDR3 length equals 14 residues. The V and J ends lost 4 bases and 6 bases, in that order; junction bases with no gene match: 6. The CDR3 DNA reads TGTGCCAGCAGTTCCGACAGGGCGGCTCAGCCCCAGCATTTT. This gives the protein CASSSDRAAQPQHF.

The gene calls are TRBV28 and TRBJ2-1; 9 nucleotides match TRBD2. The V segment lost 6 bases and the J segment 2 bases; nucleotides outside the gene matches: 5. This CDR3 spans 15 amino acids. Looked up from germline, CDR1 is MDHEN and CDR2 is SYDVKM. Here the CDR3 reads CASSRSGGPYNEQFF. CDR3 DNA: TGTGCCAGCAGCCGAAGCGGGGGGCCCTACAATGAGCAGTTCTTC.

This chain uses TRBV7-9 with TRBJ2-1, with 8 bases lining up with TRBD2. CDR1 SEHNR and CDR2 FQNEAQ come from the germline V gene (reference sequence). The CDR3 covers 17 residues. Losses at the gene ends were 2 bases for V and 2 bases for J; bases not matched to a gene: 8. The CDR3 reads CASSLSLRGAAYNEQFF. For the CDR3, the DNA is TGTGCCAGCAGCTTATCACTGCGGGGGGCGGCCTACAATGAGCAGTTCTTC.

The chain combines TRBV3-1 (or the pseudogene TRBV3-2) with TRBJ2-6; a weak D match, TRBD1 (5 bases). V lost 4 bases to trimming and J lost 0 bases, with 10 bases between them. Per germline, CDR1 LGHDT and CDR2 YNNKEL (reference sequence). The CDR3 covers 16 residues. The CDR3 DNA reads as TGTGCCAGCAGCCGTGCCAGGGTCTCTGGGGCCAACGTCCTGACTTTC. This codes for CASSRARVSGANVLTF.

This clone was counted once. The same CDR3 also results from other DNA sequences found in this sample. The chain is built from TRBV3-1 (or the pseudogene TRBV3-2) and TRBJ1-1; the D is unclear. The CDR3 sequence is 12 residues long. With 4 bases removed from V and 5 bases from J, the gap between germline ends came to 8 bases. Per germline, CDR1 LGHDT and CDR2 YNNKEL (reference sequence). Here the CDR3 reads CASSRGRTEAFF. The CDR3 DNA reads TGTGCCAGCAGCCGAGGGAGGACTGAAGCTTTCTTT.

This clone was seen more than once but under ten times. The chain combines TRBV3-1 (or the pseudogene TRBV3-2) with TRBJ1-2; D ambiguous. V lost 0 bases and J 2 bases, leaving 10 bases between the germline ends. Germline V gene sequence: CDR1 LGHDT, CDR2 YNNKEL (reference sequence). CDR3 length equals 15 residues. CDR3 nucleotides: TGTGCCAGCAGCCAAGATTCCCAGGCGAACTATGGCTACACCTTC. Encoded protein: CASSQDSQANYGYTF.